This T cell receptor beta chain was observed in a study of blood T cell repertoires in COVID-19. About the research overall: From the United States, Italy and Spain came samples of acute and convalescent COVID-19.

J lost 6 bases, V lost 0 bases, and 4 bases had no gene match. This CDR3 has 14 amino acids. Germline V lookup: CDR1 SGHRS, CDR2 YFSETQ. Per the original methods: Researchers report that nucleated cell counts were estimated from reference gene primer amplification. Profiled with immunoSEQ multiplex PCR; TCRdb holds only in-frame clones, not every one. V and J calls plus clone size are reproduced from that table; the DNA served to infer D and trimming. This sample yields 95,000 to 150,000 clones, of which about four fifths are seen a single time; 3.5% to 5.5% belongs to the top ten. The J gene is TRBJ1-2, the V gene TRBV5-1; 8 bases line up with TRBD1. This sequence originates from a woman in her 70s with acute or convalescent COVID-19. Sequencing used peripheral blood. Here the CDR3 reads CASSLGDRIHGYTF. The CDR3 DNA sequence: TGCGCCAGCAGCTTGGGGGACAGGATCCATGGCTACACCTTC.